The present entry profiles one TCR beta chain with its context. The CDR3 is 17 amino acids. V dropped 0 bases and J dropped 7; count of bases not matched to a gene: 12. Germline V lookup: CDR1 LGHDT, CDR2 YNNKEL (reference sequence). This sample is drawn from a study of blood T cell repertoires in COVID-19. TCRdb's table, derived via immunoSEQ multiplex PCR, lists solely in-frame clones and lacks some. This sample carries approximately 180,000 clones, 80% to 85% of them seen once, and the ten largest clones take 6.5% to 8.5%. The sample taken for sequencing was peripheral blood. This chain links TRBV3-1 (or the pseudogene TRBV3-2) with TRBJ2-1, with 7 bases that match TRBD2. The clonotype comes from a woman aged 40 to 50 with COVID-19, enrolled during active disease. The CDR3 nucleotides read TGTGCCAGCAGCCAAGAGGCCACACCGGGAGGTGGGAATGAGCAGTTCTTC. Translated: CASSQEATPGGGNEQFF.